The next 13 T cell receptor beta chains were all read from a single sample in a study of T cell changes during pregnancy in multiple sclerosis. Here immunoSEQ multiplex PCR was the method, and the copy in TCRdb shows in-frame clones only, minus some. The sample includes about 89,000 clones, over 90% seen only once; the top ten take about 0.84%. Sequencing used peripheral blood, obtained in the third trimester of pregnancy. These receptors all come from a female donor with multiple sclerosis, enrolled in a pregnancy study.

This clone was seen once. The chain recombines TRBV4-2 with TRBJ2-2; 7 bases line up with TRBD1. The V gene end was trimmed by 4 bases and the J gene end by 4 bases; junction bases not matched to a gene: 9. Germline-derived CDR1 and CDR2 are LGHNA and YNFKEQ. The CDR3 length is 16 residues. The CDR3 DNA reads TGTGCCAGCAGCCGCGTGACAGGGTCCGGCACCGGGGAGCTGTTTTTT. This sequence encodes CASSRVTGSGTGELFF.

This rearrangement joins TRBV6-4 to TRBJ2-3; TRBD2 matches 9 bases. The V and J ends lost 0 bases and 0 bases, in that order; junction bases with no gene match: 1. The V gene's germline CDR1 is MRHNA and CDR2 SNTAGT. The CDR3 runs 16 residues. CDR3 protein: CASSDSLAGSTDTQYF. CDR3 coding DNA: TGTGCCAGCAGTGACTCCCTAGCGGGGAGCACAGATACGCAGTATTTT.

The CDR3 here is CASSDSQGGLYGYTF. The CDR3 DNA sequence: TGTGCCAGCAGTGATTCCCAGGGTGGGCTGTATGGCTACACCTTC. V is TRBV2 and J is TRBJ1-2, with D perhaps TRBD1 (5 bases). Per germline, CDR1 SNHLY and CDR2 FYNNEI. V shed 3 bases and J shed 5 bases, with 16 bases lying between them. This CDR3 is 15 amino acids long.

The chain joins TRBV29-1 to TRBJ2-1; a weak D match, TRBD2 (6 bases). This CDR3 contains 10 residues. Germline V gene lookup returns CDR1 SQVTM and CDR2 ANQGSEA. V gave up 7 bases and J gave up 8 bases, with 9 bases separating them. Here the CDR3 reads CSAIADEQFF. CDR3 sequence (DNA): TGCAGCGCCATAGCGGATGAGCAGTTCTTC.

This clone has just a few counts. This sequence joins TRBV14 and TRBJ2-2, with D possibly matching TRBD1 (6 bases). This CDR3 is built from 15 residues. Germline lookup yields CDR1 SGHDN and CDR2 FVKESK. Trimming stripped 4 bases from V and 2 bases from J, with 11 bases between. DNA for the CDR3: TGTGCCAGCAGCCCATCACAGGGTAACACCGGGGAGCTGTTTTTT. Its translation: CASSPSQGNTGELFF.

The V call is TRBV5-1, the J call TRBJ2-2; 11 nucleotides match TRBD2. Germline CDR1 SGHRS, CDR2 YFSETQ. The J segment lost 6 bases and the V segment lost 0 bases, leaving 7 bases of the junction unmatched. The length of the CDR3 is 17 residues. The CDR3 sequence is CASSLVLAGGPPGELFF. As DNA, the CDR3 is TGCGCCAGCAGCTTGGTTCTAGCGGGGGGCCCCCCCGGGGAGCTGTTTTTT.

The chain uses TRBV19 and TRBJ1-1; no reliable D call. The germline gives CDR1 LNHDA, CDR2 SQIVND (reference sequence). The CDR3 has 15 residues. Trimming removed 1 base at V and 1 base at J, with 10 bases between. CDR3 in amino acids: CASSIGARPNTEAFF. In nucleotides, the CDR3 is TGTGCCAGTAGTATAGGGGCACGGCCGAACACTGAAGCTTTCTTT.

The chain carries TRBV28 and TRBJ2-3; 11 bases match TRBD2. From germline, CDR1 is MDHEN and CDR2 SYDVKM. The length of the CDR3 is 18 residues. Trimming took 5 bases from V and 3 from J; bases not matched to a gene: 13. CDR3 nucleotides: TGTGCCAGCAGTCGCTTAGCGGGAGGGATCCTTAGAACAGATACGCAGTATTTT. As protein: CASSRLAGGILRTDTQYF.

The gene calls are TRBV7-2 and TRBJ2-2; TRBD2 aligns across 10 bases. The J segment lost 3 bases and the V segment lost 5 bases, leaving 15 bases of the junction unmatched. This CDR3 contains 19 residues. The V gene's germline CDR1 is SGHTA and CDR2 FQGNSA. The CDR3 region has the DNA TGTGCCAGCAGCATAGGGCTAGCGGGAGTATCAAGGGACACCGGGGAGCTGTTTTTT. Its translation is CASSIGLAGVSRDTGELFF.

V usage is TRBV7-1 and J usage is TRBJ2-6; a possible D gene is TRBD1 (5 bases). TRBV7-1 is marked as an open reading frame, function uncertain. Trimming cost V 5 bases and J 5 bases, with 19 bases left between them. This CDR3 is built from 17 residues. CDR3 nucleotide sequence: TGTGCCAGCAGCCGTCACCGAGGACAAAGTCGGGCCAACGTCCTGACTTTC. Encoded protein: CASSRHRGQSRANVLTF.

The chain is built from TRBV6-5 and TRBJ2-7, with a weak D call TRBD2 (5 bases). V was clipped by 4 bases and J by 6 bases, with 10 bases between them. The V gene's germline CDR1 is MNHEY and CDR2 SVGAGI. The CDR3 consists of 12 residues. This CDR3 reads CASSSHRGEQYF. In DNA form, the CDR3 reads TGTGCCAGCAGTTCCCACCGGGGCGAGCAGTACTTC.

The rearrangement uses TRBV5-1 and TRBJ2-7; TRBD1 matches at 9 bases. This CDR3 spans 14 amino acids. Trimming at V came to 0 bases and at J to 9 bases, leaving 7 bases not matched to a gene. Germline assignment: CDR1 SGHRS and CDR2 YFSETQ. The CDR3 here is CASSLAGTGSRQYF. CDR3 coding DNA: TGCGCCAGCAGCTTGGCCGGGACAGGGAGTCGGCAGTACTTC.

The chain couples TRBV5-8 to TRBJ2-5; 10 bases map to TRBD2. V lost 4 bases and J lost 6; bases outside the gene matches: 15. Germline V gene sequence: CDR1 SGHTS, CDR2 YDEGEE. This CDR3 region has 17 residues. The CDR3 sequence: CASSVLTLAGEGQTQYF. The CDR3, as DNA: TGTGCCAGCAGCGTCCTGACCCTAGCGGGAGAGGGTCAGACCCAGTACTTC.